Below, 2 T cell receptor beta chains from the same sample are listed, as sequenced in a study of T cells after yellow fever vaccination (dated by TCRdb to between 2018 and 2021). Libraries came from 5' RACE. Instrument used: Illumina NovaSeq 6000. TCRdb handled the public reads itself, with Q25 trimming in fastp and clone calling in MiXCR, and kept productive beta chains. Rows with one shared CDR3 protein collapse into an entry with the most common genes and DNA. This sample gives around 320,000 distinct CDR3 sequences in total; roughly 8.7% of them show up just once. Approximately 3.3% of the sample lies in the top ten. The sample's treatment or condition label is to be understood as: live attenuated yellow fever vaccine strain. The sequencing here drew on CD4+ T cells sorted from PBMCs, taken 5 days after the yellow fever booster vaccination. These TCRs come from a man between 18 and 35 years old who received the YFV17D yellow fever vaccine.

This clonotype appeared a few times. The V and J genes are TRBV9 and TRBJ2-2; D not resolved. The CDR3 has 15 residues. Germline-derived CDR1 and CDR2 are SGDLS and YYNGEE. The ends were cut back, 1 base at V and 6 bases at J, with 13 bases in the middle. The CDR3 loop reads CASSVSAVIAGELFF. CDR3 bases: TGTGCCAGCAGCGTAAGCGCAGTTATAGCCGGGGAGCTGTTTTTT.

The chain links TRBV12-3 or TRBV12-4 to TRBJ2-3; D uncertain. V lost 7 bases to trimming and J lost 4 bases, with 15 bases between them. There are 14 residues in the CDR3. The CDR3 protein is CASTPGWAADTQYF. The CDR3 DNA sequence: TGTGCCAGCACCCCAGGATGGGCGGCAGATACGCAGTATTTT.